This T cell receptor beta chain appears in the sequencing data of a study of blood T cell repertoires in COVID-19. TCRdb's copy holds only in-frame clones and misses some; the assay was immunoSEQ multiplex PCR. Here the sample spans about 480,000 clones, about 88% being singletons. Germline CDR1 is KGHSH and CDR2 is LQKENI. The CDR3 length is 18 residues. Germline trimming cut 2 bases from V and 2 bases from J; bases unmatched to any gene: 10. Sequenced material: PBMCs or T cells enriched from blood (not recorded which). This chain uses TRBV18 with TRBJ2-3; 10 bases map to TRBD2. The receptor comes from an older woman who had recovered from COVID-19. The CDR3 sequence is CASSPRGSGGPSTDTQYF. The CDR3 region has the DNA TGTGCCAGCTCACCAAGGGGTAGCGGGGGGCCATCCACAGATACGCAGTATTTT.